These 2 T cell receptor beta chains originate from one sample sequenced in a study of T-cell memory formation after mild COVID-19. MiXCR, run by TCRdb on the 5' RACE reads, gives a single entry per CDR3 protein. Of a few hundred thousand distinct CDR3 sequences listed, 20% to 25% are singletons. The specimen was PBMCs or a T cell subset sorted from them (not recorded which). The receptor source for this set is an adult woman who had mild COVID-19 (a few samples of this study predate the infection). Cell type and time point are not known.

V and J are TRBV12-3 or TRBV12-4 and TRBJ2-1, with TRBD1 matching 7 bases. CDR3 length: 15 amino acids. With V trimmed by 0 bases and J by 9 bases, 8 bases remained unmatched. CDR3 sequence reads: CASSLALGTVSEQFF. Written as DNA, the CDR3 is TGTGCCAGCAGTTTAGCCTTGGGGACAGTATCTGAGCAGTTCTTC.

This clonotype was counted many times. This chain uses TRBV6-5 with TRBJ1-5; 8 positions agree with TRBD1. The CDR3 has 14 amino acids. The trim removed 6 bases at V and 7 bases at J, leaving 8 bases unmatched. Germline-derived CDR1 and CDR2 are MNHEY and SVGAGI. The CDR3 nucleotides are TGTGCCAGCAGACCGACAGGGGTTGGACAGCCCCAGCATTTT. This codes for CASRPTGVGQPQHF.